Presented here are 9 T cell receptor beta chains from one specimen sequenced in a study of shared clonotypes between healthy human individuals. Here immunoSEQ multiplex PCR was the method, and the copy in TCRdb shows in-frame clones only, minus some. The repertoire consists of over a million clones, with 95% to 99% occurring once and the leading ten covering about 0.45%. Input material: naive CD4+ T cells sorted from blood. Subset noted: CD45RA+ positively selected. The origin of the receptors is a man aged 25-45 years in good health.

The chain joins TRBV15 to TRBJ1-5; unclear D gene. CDR1 and CDR2 from the germline V gene are LNHNV and YYDKDF (reference sequence). This CDR3 region has 15 residues. Trimming shortened V by 0 bases and J by 5 bases, and 11 bases separated the two germline ends. DNA of the CDR3: TGTGCCACCAGCAGAGAGGGCAGGTTCGATCAGCCCCAGCATTTT. Its protein is CATSREGRFDQPQHF.

A word on this clone: Within the sample, other DNA sequences also encode this same CDR3. The rearrangement links TRBV7-2 to TRBJ2-7, with 10 positions matching TRBD2. The CDR3 has 15 residues. Germline V gene data show CDR1 as SGHTA and CDR2 as FQGNSA. With 1 base clipped from V and 2 bases from J, the junction kept 2 bases outside the gene matches. CDR3 in DNA: TGTGCCAGCAGCTTAGAACTAGCGGGACCCTACGAGCAGTACTTC. As protein: CASSLELAGPYEQYF.

The genes are TRBV29-1 and TRBJ2-7, with 8 bases fitting TRBD2. The CDR3 contains 13 residues. The V segment lost 6 bases and the J segment 6 bases; nucleotides outside the gene matches: 10. Looked up from germline, CDR1 is SQVTM and CDR2 is ANQGSEA. The CDR3 sequence: CSVVAGMQGEQYF. The CDR3 DNA follows: TGCAGCGTAGTAGCGGGGATGCAAGGCGAGCAGTACTTC.

This clone was picked up one time. The V gene is TRBV2, the J gene TRBJ2-2; 12 bases fit TRBD2. CDR1 and CDR2 (germline): SNHLY, FYNNEI. CDR3 length: 19 residues. V dropped 4 bases and J dropped 6; count of bases not matched to a gene: 15. CDR3 sequence reads: CASSVPFRSSGRVAGELFF. CDR3 DNA: TGTGCCAGCAGTGTTCCTTTCCGTTCTAGCGGGAGGGTAGCCGGGGAGCTGTTTTTT. Looking up the rest from reference TRBV2 and TRBJ2-2 gives the full variable domain: EPEVTQTPSHQVTQMGQEVILRCVPISNHLYFYWYRQILGQKVEFLVSFYNNEISEKSEIFDDQFSVERPDGSNFTLKIRSTKLEDSAMYFCASSVPFRSSGRVAGELFFGEGSRLTVL.

The V call is TRBV29-1, the J call TRBJ2-7, with 11 bases that match TRBD2. Germline lookup yields CDR1 SQVTM and CDR2 ANQGSEA. This CDR3 has 16 amino acids. Trimming cost V 1 base and J 0 bases; bases outside gene matches: 5. CDR3 amino acids: CSVEGKTSGASYEQYF. In DNA form, the CDR3 reads TGCAGCGTTGAAGGGAAGACTAGCGGGGCCTCCTACGAGCAGTACTTC.

This rearrangement joins TRBV19 to TRBJ2-1; weak D call: TRBD1 (6 bases). The germline gives CDR1 LNHDA, CDR2 SQIVND (reference sequence). V lost 3 bases and J 8 bases, leaving 17 bases between the germline ends. The length of the CDR3 is 15 residues. This chain's CDR3 is CASSMGAGGVYEQFF. DNA of the CDR3: TGTGCCAGTAGTATGGGGGCAGGTGGTGTCTATGAGCAGTTCTTC.

The chain couples TRBV29-1 to TRBJ2-1; D is undetermined. This CDR3 has 13 residues. Trimming cost V 6 bases and J 2 bases, with 11 bases left between them. In germline, CDR1 is SQVTM, CDR2 ANQGSEA. CDR3: CSVYPNPYNEQFF. The CDR3 nucleotides are TGCAGCGTGTATCCTAATCCCTACAATGAGCAGTTCTTC.

The chain links TRBV10-1 to TRBJ2-2, with D unclear. V lost 0 bases and J lost 1, with 12 bases in between. CDR1 and CDR2 from the germline V gene are WNHNN and SYGVQD (reference sequence). This CDR3 has 17 amino acids. CDR3 loop: CASSESRRHRNTGELFF. In DNA, the CDR3 is TGCGCCAGCAGTGAGTCTAGGCGGCACAGGAACACCGGGGAGCTGTTTTTT.

The chain employs TRBV29-1 and TRBJ2-1, with D possibly matching TRBD1 (5 bases). Trimming took 4 bases from V and 2 from J, leaving 12 bases between them. The CDR3 runs to 14 residues. Germline assignment: CDR1 SQVTM and CDR2 ANQGSEA. Here the CDR3 reads CSVGPGLPYNEQFF. CDR3 in DNA: TGCAGCGTTGGGCCAGGGTTACCCTACAATGAGCAGTTCTTC.